The table lists the clone carrying this T cell receptor beta chain with a count of one. Clinical history as reported by participants underpinned cohort assignment. Two consecutive negative NP/OP PCR tests, clearance, or resolved symptoms defined Cohort 3 recovery. This specimen comes from a study of blood T cell repertoires in COVID-19. As for the study in general: Sources were T cells, B-cell-depleted T cells, or PBMCs; the material itself was cDNA or gDNA.

Authors' processing steps: Nucleated cell number was recorded as an estimate derived from reference gene primer amplification. Produced via immunoSEQ multiplex PCR; TCRdb's table is partial and in-frame only. V, J and clone size were drawn from that table, and D and trimming were deduced from the DNA. The sample lists over 250,000 clones, just under 90% seen once, with approximately 2% in the top ten. The CDR3 runs to 15 residues. Germline lookup yields CDR1 SGHRS and CDR2 YFSETQ. The ends lost 0 bases at V and 2 bases at J; junction bases unmatched: 4. This receptor was identified in a woman between 55 and 75 years old who had recovered from COVID-19. The chain employs TRBV5-1 and TRBJ1-2, with 7 nucleotides matching TRBD1. The sequenced sample consisted of PBMCs or T cells enriched from blood (not recorded which). The CDR3 reads CASSLAATGNYGYTF. The DNA of the CDR3 is TGCGCCAGCAGCTTGGCGGCGACAGGGAACTATGGCTACACCTTC. Using reference TRBV5-1 and TRBJ1-2 for the parts outside the CDR3, the full variable domain is KAGVTQTPRYLIKTRGQQVTLSCSPISGHRSVSWYQQTPGQGLQFLFEYFSETQRNKGNFPGRFSGRQFSNSRSEMNVSTLELGDSALYLCASSLAATGNYGYTFGSGTRLTVV.